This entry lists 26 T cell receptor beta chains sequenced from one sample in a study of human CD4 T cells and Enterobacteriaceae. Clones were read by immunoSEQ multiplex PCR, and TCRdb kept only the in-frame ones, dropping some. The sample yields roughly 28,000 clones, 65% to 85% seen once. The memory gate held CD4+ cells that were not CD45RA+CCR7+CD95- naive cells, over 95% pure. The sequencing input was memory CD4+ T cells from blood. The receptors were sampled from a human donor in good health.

The CDR3, as DNA: TGTGCCAGCAGTTCGTACGGCCCTAGAGAGACCCAGTACTTC. Amino acid sequence: CASSSYGPRETQYF. This rearrangement joins TRBV7-2 to TRBJ2-5; D call uncertain. Germline V gene lookup returns CDR1 SGHTA and CDR2 FQGNSA. Trimming took off 6 bases at V and 4 bases at J, with 15 bases between the two ends. CDR3 length: 14 amino acids. Drawing the rest from reference TRBV7-2 and TRBJ2-5, the complete variable domain is GAGVSQSPSNKVTEKGKDVELRCDPISGHTALYWYRQSLGQGLEFLIYFQGNSAPDKSGLPSDRFSAERTGGSVSTLTIQRTQQEDSAVYLCASSSYGPRETQYFGPGTRLLVL.

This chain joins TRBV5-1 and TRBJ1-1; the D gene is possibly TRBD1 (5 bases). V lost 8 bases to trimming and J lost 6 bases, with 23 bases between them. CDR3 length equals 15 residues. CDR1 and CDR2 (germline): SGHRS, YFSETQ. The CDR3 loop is CASRDGGTIVAEAFF. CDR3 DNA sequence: TGCGCCAGTAGGGACGGCGGAACCATCGTCGCTGAAGCTTTCTTT. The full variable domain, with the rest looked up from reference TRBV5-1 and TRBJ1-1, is KAGVTQTPRYLIKTRGQQVTLSCSPISGHRSVSWYQQTPGQGLQFLFEYFSETQRNKGNFPGRFSGRQFSNSRSEMNVSTLELGDSALYLCASRDGGTIVAEAFFGQGTRLTVV.

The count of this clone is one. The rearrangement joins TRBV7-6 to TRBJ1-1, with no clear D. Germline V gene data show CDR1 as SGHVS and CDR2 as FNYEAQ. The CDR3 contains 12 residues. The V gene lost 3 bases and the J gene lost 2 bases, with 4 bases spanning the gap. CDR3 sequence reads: CASSFGNTEAFF. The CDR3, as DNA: TGTGCCAGCAGCTTTGGCAACACTGAAGCTTTCTTT.

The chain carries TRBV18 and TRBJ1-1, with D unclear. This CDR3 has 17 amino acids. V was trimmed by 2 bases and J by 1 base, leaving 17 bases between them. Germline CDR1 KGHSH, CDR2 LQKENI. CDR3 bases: TGTGCCAGCTCACCAATGGCGGCCTCCCGAGGGAACACTGAAGCTTTCTTT. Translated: CASSPMAASRGNTEAFF.

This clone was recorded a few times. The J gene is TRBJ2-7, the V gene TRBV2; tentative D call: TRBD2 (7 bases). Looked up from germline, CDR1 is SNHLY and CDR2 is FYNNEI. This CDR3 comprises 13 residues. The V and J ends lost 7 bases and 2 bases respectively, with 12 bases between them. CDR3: CASKQGGTYEQYF. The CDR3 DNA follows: TGTGCCAGCAAACAGGGAGGGACCTACGAGCAGTACTTC.

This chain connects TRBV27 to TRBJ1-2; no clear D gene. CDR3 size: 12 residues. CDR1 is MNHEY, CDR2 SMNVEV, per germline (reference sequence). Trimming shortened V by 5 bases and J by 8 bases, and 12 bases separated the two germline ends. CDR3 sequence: CASSPPRGGYTF. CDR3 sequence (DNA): TGTGCCAGCAGTCCCCCTCGGGGAGGCTACACCTTC.

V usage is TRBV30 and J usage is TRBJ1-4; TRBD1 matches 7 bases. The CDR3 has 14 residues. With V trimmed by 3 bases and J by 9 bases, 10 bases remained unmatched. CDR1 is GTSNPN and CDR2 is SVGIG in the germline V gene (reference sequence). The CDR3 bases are TGTGCCTGGAGAGAGACAGGGAGTTCCCAAAAACTGTTTTTT. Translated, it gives CAWRETGSSQKLFF.

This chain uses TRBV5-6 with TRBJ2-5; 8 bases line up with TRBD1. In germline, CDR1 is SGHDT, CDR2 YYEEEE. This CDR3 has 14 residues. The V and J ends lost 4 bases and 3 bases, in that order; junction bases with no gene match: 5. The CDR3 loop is CASSPAGGEETQYF. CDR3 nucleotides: TGTGCCAGCAGCCCGGCAGGGGGCGAAGAGACCCAGTACTTC.

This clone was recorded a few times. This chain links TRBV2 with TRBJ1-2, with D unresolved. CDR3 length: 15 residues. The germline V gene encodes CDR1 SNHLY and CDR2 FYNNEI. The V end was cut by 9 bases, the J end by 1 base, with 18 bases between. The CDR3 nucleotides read TGTGCCAGTCGACCGGCCCCTCGGGGTAACTATGGCTACACCTTC. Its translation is CASRPAPRGNYGYTF. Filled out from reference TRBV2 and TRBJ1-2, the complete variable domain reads EPEVTQTPSHQVTQMGQEVILRCVPISNHLYFYWYRQILGQKVEFLVSFYNNEISEKSEIFDDQFSVERPDGSNFTLKIRSTKLEDSAMYFCASRPAPRGNYGYTFGSGTRLTVV.

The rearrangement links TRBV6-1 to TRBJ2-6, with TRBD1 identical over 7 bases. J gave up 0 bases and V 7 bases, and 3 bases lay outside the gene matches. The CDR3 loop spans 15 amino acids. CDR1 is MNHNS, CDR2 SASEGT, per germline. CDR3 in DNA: TGTGCCAGCATTAGGGACAGCTCTGGGGCCAACGTCCTGACTTTC. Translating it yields CASIRDSSGANVLTF.

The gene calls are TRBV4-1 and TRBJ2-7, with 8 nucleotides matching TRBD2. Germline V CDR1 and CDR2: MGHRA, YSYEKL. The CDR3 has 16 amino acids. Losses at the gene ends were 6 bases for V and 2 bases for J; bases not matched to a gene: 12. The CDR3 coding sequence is TGCGCCAGCAGTTACGCTTGGGGCGGGGGGACCTACGAGCAGTACTTC. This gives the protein CASSYAWGGGTYEQYF.

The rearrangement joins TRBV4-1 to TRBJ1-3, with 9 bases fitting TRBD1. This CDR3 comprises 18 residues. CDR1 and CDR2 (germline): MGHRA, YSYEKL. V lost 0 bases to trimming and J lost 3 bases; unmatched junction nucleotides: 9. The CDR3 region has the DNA TGCGCCAGCAGCCAAGAGCCCCCGGACAGGGGAAGTGGAAACACCATATATTTT. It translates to CASSQEPPDRGSGNTIYF.

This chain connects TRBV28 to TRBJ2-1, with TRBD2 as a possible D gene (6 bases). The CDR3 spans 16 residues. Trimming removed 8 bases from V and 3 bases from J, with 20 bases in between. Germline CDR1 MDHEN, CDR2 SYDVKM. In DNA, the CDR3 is TGTGCCAGCGTTTTCTCACCCGGGGGAAGCTACAATGAGCAGTTCTTC. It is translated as CASVFSPGGSYNEQFF.

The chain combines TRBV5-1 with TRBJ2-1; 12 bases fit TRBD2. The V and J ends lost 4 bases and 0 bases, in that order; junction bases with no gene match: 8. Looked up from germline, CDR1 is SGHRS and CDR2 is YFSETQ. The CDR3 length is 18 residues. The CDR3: CASSPGLAGISSYNEQFF. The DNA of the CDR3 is TGCGCCAGCAGCCCGGGACTAGCGGGTATAAGCTCCTACAATGAGCAGTTCTTC.

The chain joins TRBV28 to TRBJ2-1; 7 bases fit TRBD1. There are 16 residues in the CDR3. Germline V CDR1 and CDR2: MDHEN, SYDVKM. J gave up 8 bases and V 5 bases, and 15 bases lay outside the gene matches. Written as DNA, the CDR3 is TGTGCCAGCAGTCCACCGCCGACAGGGAGTAGGGATGAGCAGTTCTTC. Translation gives CASSPPPTGSRDEQFF.

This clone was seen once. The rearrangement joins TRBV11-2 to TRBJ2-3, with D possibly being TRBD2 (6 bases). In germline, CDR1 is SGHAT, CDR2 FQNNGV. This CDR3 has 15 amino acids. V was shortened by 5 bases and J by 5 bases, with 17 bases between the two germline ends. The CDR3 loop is CASSLRLGEGDTQYF. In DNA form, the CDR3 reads TGTGCCAGCAGCCTTCGACTAGGTGAAGGAGATACGCAGTATTTT.

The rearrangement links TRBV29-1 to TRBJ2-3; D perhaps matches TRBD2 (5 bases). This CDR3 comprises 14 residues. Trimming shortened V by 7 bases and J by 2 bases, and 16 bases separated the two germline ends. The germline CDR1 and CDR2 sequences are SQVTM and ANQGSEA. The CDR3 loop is CSGRKEGFTDTQYF. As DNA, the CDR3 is TGCAGCGGCCGCAAAGAGGGTTTCACAGATACGCAGTATTTT.

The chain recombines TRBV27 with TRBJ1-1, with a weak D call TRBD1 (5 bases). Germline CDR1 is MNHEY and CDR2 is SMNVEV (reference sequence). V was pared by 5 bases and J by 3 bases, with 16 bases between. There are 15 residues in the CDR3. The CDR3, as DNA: TGTGCCAGCAGTAGAGTGGGGGTTAGATACACTGAAGCTTTCTTT. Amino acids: CASSRVGVRYTEAFF.

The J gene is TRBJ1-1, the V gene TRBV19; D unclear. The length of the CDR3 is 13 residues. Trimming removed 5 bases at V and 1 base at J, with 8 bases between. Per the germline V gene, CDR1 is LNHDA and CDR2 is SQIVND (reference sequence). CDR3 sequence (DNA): TGTGCCAGTAGTCACCTAGGGAACACTGAAGCTTTCTTT. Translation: CASSHLGNTEAFF.

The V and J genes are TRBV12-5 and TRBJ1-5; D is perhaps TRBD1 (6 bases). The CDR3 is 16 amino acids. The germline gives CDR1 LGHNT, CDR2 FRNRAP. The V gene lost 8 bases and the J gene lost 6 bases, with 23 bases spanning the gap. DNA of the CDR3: TGTGCTAGTACTACCCCGGGGGCAGGCATCAGTCAGCCCCAGCATTTT. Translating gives CASTTPGAGISQPQHF.

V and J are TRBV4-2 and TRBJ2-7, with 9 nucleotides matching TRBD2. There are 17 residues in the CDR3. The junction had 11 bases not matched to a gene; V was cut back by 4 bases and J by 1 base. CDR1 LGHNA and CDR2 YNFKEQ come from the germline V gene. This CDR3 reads CASSPSPFSGRSYEQYF. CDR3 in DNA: TGTGCCAGCAGCCCCTCCCCCTTTAGCGGGAGATCCTACGAGCAGTACTTC.

The CDR3 nucleotides read TGTGCCAGCAGCCCACGGCAGGACTATGGCTACACCTTC. This codes for CASSPRQDYGYTF. The chain carries TRBV7-6 and TRBJ1-2; no firm D call. The CDR3 spans 13 residues. Trimming took off 5 bases at V and 3 bases at J, with 10 bases between the two ends. Germline assignment: CDR1 SGHVS and CDR2 FNYEAQ. The entire variable domain, with the rest obtained from reference TRBV7-6 and TRBJ1-2, is as follows: GAGVSQSPRYKVTKRGQDVALRCDPISGHVSLYWYRQALGQGPEFLTYFNYEAQQDKSGLPNDRFSAERPEGSISTLTIQRTEQRDSAMYRCASSPRQDYGYTFGSGTRLTVV.

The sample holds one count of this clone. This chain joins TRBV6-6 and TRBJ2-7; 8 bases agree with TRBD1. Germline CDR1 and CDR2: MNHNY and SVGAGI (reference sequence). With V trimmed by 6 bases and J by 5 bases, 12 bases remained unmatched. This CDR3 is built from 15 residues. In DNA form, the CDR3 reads TGTGCCAGCAGACGACAGGGGATTGTAGCAAACGAGCAGTACTTC. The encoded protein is CASRRQGIVANEQYF.

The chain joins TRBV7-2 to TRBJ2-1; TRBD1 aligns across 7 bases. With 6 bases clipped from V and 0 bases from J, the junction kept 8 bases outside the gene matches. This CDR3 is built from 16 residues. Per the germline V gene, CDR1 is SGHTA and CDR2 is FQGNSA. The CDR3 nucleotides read TGTGCCAGCAGGAAGAGGACAGGCCGCTCCTACAATGAGCAGTTCTTC. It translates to CASRKRTGRSYNEQFF. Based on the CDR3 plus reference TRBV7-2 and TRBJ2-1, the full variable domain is GAGVSQSPSNKVTEKGKDVELRCDPISGHTALYWYRQSLGQGLEFLIYFQGNSAPDKSGLPSDRFSAERTGGSVSTLTIQRTQQEDSAVYLCASRKRTGRSYNEQFFGPGTRLTVL.

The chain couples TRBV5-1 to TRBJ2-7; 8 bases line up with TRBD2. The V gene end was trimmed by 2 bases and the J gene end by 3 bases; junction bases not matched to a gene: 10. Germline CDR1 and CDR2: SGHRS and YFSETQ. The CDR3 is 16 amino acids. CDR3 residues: CASSLTGGPVVYEQYF. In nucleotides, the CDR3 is TGCGCCAGCAGCTTAACGGGGGGGCCCGTCGTCTACGAGCAGTACTTC.

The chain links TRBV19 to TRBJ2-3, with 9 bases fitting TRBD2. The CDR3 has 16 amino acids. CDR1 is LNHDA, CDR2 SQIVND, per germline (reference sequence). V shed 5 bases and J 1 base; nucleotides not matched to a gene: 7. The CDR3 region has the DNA TGTGCCAGTAGTCCGATAGCGGGGGCCCGCACAGATACGCAGTATTTT. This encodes CASSPIAGARTDTQYF.